This T cell receptor beta chain was sequenced for a study of robustness of blood B and T cell sequencing (dated by TCRdb to the late 2010s). A note on the overall study: The goal of the study was to find out how much peripheral blood is required to reliably describe the TCRbeta and IgG repertoires of an individual. In each of the ten independently drawn blood samples, TCRbeta and IgG repertoires were quantified. As technical replicates, two replicate TCRbeta cDNA libraries were prepared from one shared RNA pool derived from a single 10 ml draw. The paper's findings and limits, for the study overall: Pooling tubes did not make the overlap of rare TCRbeta clonotypes any better, which implies that much larger blood volumes would be needed to capture those rare clonotypes. The TCRbeta rarefaction curves did not fully level off, which suggests under-sequencing or many low-abundance clonotypes. Across technical replicate libraries, 85% to 95% of the top 10,000 TCRbeta clonotypes in one library were also found in the other. Because EDTA tubes had to be fractionated immediately, the use of EDTA tubes in multi-site collections was limited. Coverage of the top 10,000 TCRbeta clonotypes approached saturation when 3 or 4 tubes (about 27-40 ml blood) were combined. Evidence of cross-contamination, likely caused by batch processing, was seen in one pair of TCRbeta libraries, and the UMI-sequence pairs shared between the two libraries were removed. The 1,000 most abundant TCRbeta clonotypes from the pooled draws were detected in every single 10 ml sample.

A note on this clonotype: Its recognized antigen is unknown. No base quality values were provided; no much bigger clone lies one nucleotide off.

mRNA, which captures expressed receptors, was used instead of genomic DNA for quantification of TCRbeta repertoires. Without any cell sorting, leukocytes from the buffy coat were collected into Trizol, and RNA was extracted using the Direct-zol RNA MiniPrep Plus kit. To separate plasma, buffy coat and red blood cells, the EDTA blood tubes were centrifuged right away at 4 degrees C. The library was built by means of PCR. These reads were obtained on an Illumina MiSeq. SMARTScribe reverse transcriptase and a 5' template-switch oligo, by which a universal priming site was added, were used for cDNA synthesis. Each cDNA molecule was tagged by a 12-nucleotide random unique molecular identifier (UMI) carried on the template-switch oligo. Chain-specific reverse primers targeted TCRbeta transcripts during reverse transcription. Uracil DNA glycosylase treatment removed residual template-switch adapters, and cDNA was purified with a Qiagen MinElute kit. For the first PCR, approximately 25 cycles were run with KAPA HiFi HotStart ReadyMix and step-out primers, split across four 50 ul reactions. Before any further amplification, the products of the first-round PCR were gel-purified. Illumina Nextera adapters were added in a second 8-cycle PCR, after which libraries were purified and pooled. The UMI barcode for each TCRbeta molecule was captured by a 50-nucleotide 5' read. The original pipeline was this. Using the MIGEC toolkit, reads were grouped by UMI into consensus reads. PEAR was used to merge forward and reverse consensus reads into final reads. Identical UMI-sequence pairs shared across libraries were treated as cross-sample contamination and removed by a custom decontamination script. MIGMAP, a wrapper around IgBLAST, was used for V(D)J assignment and CDR3 extraction. A TCR clonotype was defined as sharing the same V gene, J gene and CDR3 amino acid sequence, and CDR1 and CDR2 were not sequenced. The public reads were run again by TCRdb, first through fastp at Q25 and then through MiXCR, and only productive beta chains were kept. Rows are unified per CDR3 protein, each entry keeping the most common DNA and genes. TCRdb, not the authors, supplied the V and J calls. For this sample there are some 3,600 distinct CDR3 sequences; under 70% appear just once. 20% to 30% of the sample is held by the ten biggest clonotypes.

Its CDR3 holds 16 amino acids, cysteine through phenylalanine. This entry keeps only the CDR3 DNA: 48 bases, framed from base 1. Taken from the germline V gene, the CDR1 and CDR2 loops are LGHNT and FRNRAP. V is cut back by 6 bases and J by 4 bases, with 11 bases in the junction unmatched. Sample: peripheral blood. The rearrangement joined TRBV12-5 to TRBJ1-2, with 10 bases matching TRBD1. The sequence derives from a human donor in good health. The CDR3 region: CASGQQMTGGVYGYTF. The DNA is as follows: TGTGCTAGTGGCCAACAAATGACAGGGGGCGTCTATGGCTACACCTTC.